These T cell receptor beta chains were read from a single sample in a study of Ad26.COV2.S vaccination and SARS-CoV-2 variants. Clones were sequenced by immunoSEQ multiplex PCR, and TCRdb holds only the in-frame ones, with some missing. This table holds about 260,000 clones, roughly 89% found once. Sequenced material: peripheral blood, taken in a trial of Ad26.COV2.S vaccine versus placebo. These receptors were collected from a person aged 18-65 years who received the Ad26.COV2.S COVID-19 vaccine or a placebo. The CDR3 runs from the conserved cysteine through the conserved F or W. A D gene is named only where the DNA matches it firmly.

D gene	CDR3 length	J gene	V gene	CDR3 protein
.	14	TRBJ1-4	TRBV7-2	CASSLAGHEEKLFF
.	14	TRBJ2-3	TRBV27	CASSPLSSTDTQYF
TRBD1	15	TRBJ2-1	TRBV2	CASSPDRASYNEQFF
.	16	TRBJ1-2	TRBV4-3	CASSQDSAFGGYGYTF
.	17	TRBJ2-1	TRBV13	CASSLGAGTRAYNEQFF
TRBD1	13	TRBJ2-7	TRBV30	CAWRGQGPYEQYF
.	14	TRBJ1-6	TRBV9	CASSATGDNSPLHF
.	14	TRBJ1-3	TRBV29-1	CSVLRDTSGNTIYF
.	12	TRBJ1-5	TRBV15	CDLGHSNQPQHF
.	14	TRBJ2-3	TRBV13	CASSPGTSTDTQYF
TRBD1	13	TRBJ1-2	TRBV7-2	CASSPRTGGGLTF
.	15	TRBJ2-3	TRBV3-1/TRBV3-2	CASSPLSSGTDTQYF
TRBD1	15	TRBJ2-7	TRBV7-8	CASSQDRGRFYEQYF
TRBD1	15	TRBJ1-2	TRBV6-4	CASSVGQGINYGYTF